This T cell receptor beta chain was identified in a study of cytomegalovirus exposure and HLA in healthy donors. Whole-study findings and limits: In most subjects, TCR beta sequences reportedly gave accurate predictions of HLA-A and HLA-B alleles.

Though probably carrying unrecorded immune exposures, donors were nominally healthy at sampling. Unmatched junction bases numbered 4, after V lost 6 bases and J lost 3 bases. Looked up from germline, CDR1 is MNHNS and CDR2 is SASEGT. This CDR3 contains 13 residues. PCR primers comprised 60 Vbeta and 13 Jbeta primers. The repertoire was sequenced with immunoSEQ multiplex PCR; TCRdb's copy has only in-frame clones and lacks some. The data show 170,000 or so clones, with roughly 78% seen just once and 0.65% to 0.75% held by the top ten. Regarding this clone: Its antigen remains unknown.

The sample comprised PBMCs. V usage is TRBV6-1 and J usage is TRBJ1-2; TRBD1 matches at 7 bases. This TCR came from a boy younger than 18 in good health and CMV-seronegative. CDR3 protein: CASRIDRDYGYTF. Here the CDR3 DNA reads TGTGCCAGCAGGATAGACAGGGACTATGGCTACACCTTC.